This T cell receptor beta chain was found in a study of cytomegalovirus exposure and HLA in healthy donors. Whole-study results and caveats: Most subjects had HLA-A and HLA-B alleles reportedly predicted accurately by TCR beta sequences. Rarity characterized most TCR sequences, yet some public TCRs appeared in many donors. Several V segments, TRBV6-2 and TRBV6-3 among them, could not be told apart and were dropped. What a later analysis reportedly showed was that an Asian-associated ancestry cluster had fewer N-insertions than the approximately 670-donor mean.

The CDR3 covers 14 residues. Looked up from germline, CDR1 is SGHNT and CDR2 is YENEEA. V was pared by 5 bases and J by 7 bases, with 5 bases of the junction left unmatched. As concerns this clone: Its antigen is unknown.

PCR primers comprised 60 Vbeta and 13 Jbeta primers. Clones were read by immunoSEQ multiplex PCR, and TCRdb kept only the in-frame ones, dropping some. There are 150,000 to 200,000 clones in the sample; around three quarters occur only once, and about 2.5% lies in the top ten. Sequencing was carried out using PBMCs. The chain combines TRBV11-3 with TRBJ1-6, with 7 bases matching TRBD1. The sequence derives from a woman in her 50s in good health and CMV-seronegative. The CDR3 spells CASSLDRDNSPLHF. The CDR3, as DNA: TGTGCCAGCAGCCTCGACAGGGACAATTCACCCCTCCACTTT.